The source of this TCR beta chain is a study of CD8 T cells in Susac syndrome. The authors reverse transcribed roughly 0.5 to 1 ug RNA with random hexamers. Coverage of TCR beta CDR3 amplification by immunoSEQ multiplex PCR extended to 54 Vbeta and 13 Jbeta. TCRdb independently ran MiXCR on the immunoSEQ multiplex PCR reads; one entry per CDR3 protein. The data show 110,000 or so distinct CDR3 sequences, nearly 95% seen once. Controls were age- and sex-matched healthy donors. TEMRA cells were FACS-enriched, with CD8+ and CD4+ T cells isolated negatively. Looked up from germline, CDR1 is MNHEY and CDR2 is SVGEGT. The CDR3 runs 14 residues. Trimming took off 0 bases at V and 1 base at J, with 7 bases between the two ends.

Sequenced: CD4+ T cells from PBMCs. The chain combines TRBV6-2 or TRBV6-3 with TRBJ2-7; no firm D call. The receptor was isolated from a human donor in good health. CDR3 sequence (DNA): TGTGCCAGCAGTTACTCACTGCCGTCCTACGAGCAGTACTTC. It translates to CASSYSLPSYEQYF.